This T cell receptor beta chain originates from a study of identical twins. This clonotype was observed a handful of times. What it binds is not known. Whole-study findings and limits: Those out-of-frame alpha sequences shared by twins showed an excess of low generation probability. Insertions were fewer in abundant cord blood beta clonotypes, whereas memory repertoires showed none of this pattern.

There are 16 residues in the CDR3. Deletions cut 3 bases from V and 6 bases from J, with 20 bases between. Germline CDR1 and CDR2: SGHRS and YFSETQ. MiXCR, applied by TCRdb to the 5' RACE reads, yields one record per CDR3 protein. The table lists some 790,000 distinct CDR3 sequences, roughly 18% of them singletons, with about an eighth in the top ten. The same sample was also used in a study of T cells expressing NK-cell markers. In that study: Several experiments added an anti-gamma-delta TCR antibody to sort only alpha-beta TCR T cells. The contribution of dominant NKG2C+ clonotypes to CD8+ T cells in six or seven donors was about 1.0-7.5%.

This chain links TRBV5-1 with TRBJ2-3; D is possibly TRBD1 or TRBD2 (6 bases each). Material: PBMCs. This receptor was identified in a woman younger than 35 in good health. In DNA, the CDR3 is TGCGCCAGCAGCTCGCGGGGTCCTTCTACAGGGGATACGCAGTATTTT. This sequence encodes CASSSRGPSTGDTQYF. The full variable domain, with the rest looked up from reference TRBV5-1 and TRBJ2-3, is KAGVTQTPRYLIKTRGQQVTLSCSPISGHRSVSWYQQTPGQGLQFLFEYFSETQRNKGNFPGRFSGRQFSNSRSEMNVSTLELGDSALYLCASSSRGPSTGDTQYFGPGTRLTVL.